The T cell receptor beta chain described here comes from a study of CD8 T cell repertoires and HIV-1 epitope variants. As to this clone: The antigen remains unidentified.

Profiling relied on immunoSEQ multiplex PCR, and the TCRdb table lists in-frame clones only, not all of them. The repertoire has 4,000 to 5,500 clones, around three fifths of them found once; the top ten carry around two fifths. Germline V gene data show CDR1 as MNHEY and CDR2 as SVGAGI. CDR3 length: 14 residues. Trimming took off 0 bases at V and 4 bases at J, with 10 bases between the two ends. Sequenced material: cultured CD8+ T cells derived from PBMCs. The J gene is TRBJ2-7, the V gene TRBV6-5, with D possibly being TRBD1 or TRBD2 (5 bases each). The TCR was taken from a male donor with HIV. CDR3 region: CASSYSLGEYEQYF. The CDR3 DNA follows: TGTGCCAGCAGTTACTCCCTGGGGGAGTACGAGCAGTACTTC.